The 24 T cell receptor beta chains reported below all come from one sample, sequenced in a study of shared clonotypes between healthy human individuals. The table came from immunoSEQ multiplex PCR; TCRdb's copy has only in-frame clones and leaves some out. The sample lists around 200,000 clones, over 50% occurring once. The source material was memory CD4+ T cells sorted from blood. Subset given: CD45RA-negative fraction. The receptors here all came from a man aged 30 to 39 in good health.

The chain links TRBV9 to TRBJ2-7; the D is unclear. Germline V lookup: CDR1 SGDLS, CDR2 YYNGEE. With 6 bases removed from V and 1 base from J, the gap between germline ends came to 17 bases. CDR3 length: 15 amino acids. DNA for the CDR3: TGTGCCAGCACCCACCGACTTTTCACTTCCTACGAGCAGTACTTC. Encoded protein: CASTHRLFTSYEQYF.

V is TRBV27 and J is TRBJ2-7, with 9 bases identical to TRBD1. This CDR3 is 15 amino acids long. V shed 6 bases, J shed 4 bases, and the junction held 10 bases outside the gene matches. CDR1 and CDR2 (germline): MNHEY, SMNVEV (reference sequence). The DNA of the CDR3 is TGTGCCAGCAGCAGAGCTGGGACAGGGTCGTACGAGCAGTACTTC. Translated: CASSRAGTGSYEQYF.

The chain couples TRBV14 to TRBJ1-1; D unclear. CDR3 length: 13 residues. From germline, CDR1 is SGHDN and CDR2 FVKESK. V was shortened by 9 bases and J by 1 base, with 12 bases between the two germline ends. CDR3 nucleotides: TGTGCCAGTGGGAGAAAACCGAACACTGAAGCTTTCTTT. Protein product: CASGRKPNTEAFF.

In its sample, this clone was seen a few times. The CDR3 spells CASSLPGDSYEQYF. The CDR3 DNA follows: TGTGCCAGCAGCTTACCAGGGGATTCCTACGAGCAGTACTTC. This chain joins TRBV7-9 and TRBJ2-7; weak D call: TRBD1 (6 bases). V lost 2 bases to trimming and J lost 1 base, with 9 bases between them. The CDR3 covers 14 residues. CDR1 SEHNR and CDR2 FQNEAQ come from the germline V gene (reference sequence).

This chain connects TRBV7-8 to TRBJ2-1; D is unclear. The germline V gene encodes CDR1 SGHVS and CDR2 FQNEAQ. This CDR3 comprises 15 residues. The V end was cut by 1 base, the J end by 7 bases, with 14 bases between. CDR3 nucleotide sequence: TGTGCCAGCAGCTTAGAGTCCCGGACGACAAATGAGCAGTTCTTC. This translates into CASSLESRTTNEQFF.

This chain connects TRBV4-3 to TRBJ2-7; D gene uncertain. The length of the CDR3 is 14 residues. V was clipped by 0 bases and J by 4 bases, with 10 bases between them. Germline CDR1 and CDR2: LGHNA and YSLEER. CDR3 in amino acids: CASSQDPVNYEQYF. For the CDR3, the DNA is TGCGCCAGCAGCCAAGATCCTGTTAATTACGAGCAGTACTTC.

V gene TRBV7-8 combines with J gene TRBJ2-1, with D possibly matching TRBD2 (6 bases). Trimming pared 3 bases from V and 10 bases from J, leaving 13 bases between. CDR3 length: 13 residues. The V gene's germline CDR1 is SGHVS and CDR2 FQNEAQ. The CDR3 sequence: CASSLGGSSEQFF. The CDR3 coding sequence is TGTGCCAGCAGCTTGGGGGGAAGTAGCGAGCAGTTCTTC.

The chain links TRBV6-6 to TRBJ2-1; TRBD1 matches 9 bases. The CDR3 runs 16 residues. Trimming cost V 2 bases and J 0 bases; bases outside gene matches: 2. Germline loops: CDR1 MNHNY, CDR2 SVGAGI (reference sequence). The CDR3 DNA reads TGTGCCAGCAGTTACCCGGACAGGGGCTCCTACAATGAGCAGTTCTTC. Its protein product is CASSYPDRGSYNEQFF.

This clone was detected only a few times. The CDR3 sequence: CASSRTIRIDTQYF. CDR3 nucleotide sequence: TGTGCCAGCAGCCGGACGATTCGAATAGATACGCAGTATTTT. This chain uses TRBV21-1 with TRBJ2-3. TRBV21-1 is classified as a pseudogene. The CDR3 contains 14 residues.

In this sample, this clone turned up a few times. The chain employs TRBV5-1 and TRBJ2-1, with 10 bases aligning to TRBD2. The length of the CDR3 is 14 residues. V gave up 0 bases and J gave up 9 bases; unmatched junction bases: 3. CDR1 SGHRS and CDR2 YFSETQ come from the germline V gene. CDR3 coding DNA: TGCGCCAGCAGCTTGGCTAGCGGGAGTTTTGAGCAGTTCTTC. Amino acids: CASSLASGSFEQFF.

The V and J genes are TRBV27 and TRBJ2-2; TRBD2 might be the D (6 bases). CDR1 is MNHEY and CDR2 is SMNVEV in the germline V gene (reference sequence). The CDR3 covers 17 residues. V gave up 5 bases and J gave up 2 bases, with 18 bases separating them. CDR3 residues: CASSRRPGLLNTGELFF. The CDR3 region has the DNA TGTGCCAGCAGTCGCCGCCCGGGACTTCTAAACACCGGGGAGCTGTTTTTT.

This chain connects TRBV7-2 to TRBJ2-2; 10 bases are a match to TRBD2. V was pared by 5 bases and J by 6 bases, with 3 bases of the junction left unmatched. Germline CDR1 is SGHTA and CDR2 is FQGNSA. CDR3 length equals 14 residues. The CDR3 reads CASSLLAGSGELFF. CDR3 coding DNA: TGTGCCAGCAGCCTACTAGCGGGATCCGGGGAGCTGTTTTTT.

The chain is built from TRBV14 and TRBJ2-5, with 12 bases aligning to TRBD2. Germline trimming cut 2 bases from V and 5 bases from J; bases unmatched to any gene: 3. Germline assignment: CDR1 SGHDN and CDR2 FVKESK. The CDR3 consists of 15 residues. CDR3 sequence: CASSQRLAGDETQYF. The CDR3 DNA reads TGTGCCAGCAGCCAAAGACTAGCGGGAGATGAGACCCAGTACTTC.

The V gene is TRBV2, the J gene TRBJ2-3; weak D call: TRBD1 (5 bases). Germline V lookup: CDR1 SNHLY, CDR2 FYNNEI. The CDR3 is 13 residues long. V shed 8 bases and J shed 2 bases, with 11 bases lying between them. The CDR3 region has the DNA TGTGCCAGCGAGCAGGACACCACAGATACGCAGTATTTT. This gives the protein CASEQDTTDTQYF.

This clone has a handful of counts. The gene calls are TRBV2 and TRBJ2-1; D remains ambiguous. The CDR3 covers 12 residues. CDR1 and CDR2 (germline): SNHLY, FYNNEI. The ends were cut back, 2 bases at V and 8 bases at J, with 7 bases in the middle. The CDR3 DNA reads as TGTGCCAGCAGTGAACAGGCCCATGAGCAGTTCTTC. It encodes CASSEQAHEQFF.

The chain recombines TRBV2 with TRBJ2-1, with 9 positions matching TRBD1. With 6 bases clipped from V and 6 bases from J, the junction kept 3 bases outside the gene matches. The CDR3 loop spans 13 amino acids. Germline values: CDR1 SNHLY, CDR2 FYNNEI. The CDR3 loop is CASSGQGFNEQFF. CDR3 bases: TGTGCCAGCAGCGGACAGGGGTTCAATGAGCAGTTCTTC.

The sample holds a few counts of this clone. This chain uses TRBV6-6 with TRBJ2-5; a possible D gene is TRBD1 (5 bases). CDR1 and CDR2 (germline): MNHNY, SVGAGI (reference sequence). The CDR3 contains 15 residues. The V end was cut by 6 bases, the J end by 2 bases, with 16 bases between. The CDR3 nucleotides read TGTGCCAGCAGCCAAGACAGAGTTCGTCAAGAGACCCAGTACTTC. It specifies CASSQDRVRQETQYF.

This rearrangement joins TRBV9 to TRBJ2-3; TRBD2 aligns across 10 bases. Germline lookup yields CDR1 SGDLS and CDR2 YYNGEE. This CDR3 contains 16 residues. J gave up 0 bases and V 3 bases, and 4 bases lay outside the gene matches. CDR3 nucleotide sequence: TGTGCCAGCAGCGCCACTAGCGGGGCTAGCACAGATACGCAGTATTTT. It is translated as CASSATSGASTDTQYF.

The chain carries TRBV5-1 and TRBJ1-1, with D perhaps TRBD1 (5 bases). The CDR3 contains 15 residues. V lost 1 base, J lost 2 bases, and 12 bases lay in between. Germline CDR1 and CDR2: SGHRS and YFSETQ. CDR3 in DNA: TGCGCCAGCAGCTTGAGGGGTCGCCATAACACTGAAGCTTTCTTT. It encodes CASSLRGRHNTEAFF.

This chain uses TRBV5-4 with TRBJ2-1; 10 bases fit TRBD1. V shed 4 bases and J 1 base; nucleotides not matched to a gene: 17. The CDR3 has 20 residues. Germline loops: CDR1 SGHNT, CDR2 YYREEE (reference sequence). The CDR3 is CASSPSWTGGAVGSYNEQFF. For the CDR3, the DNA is TGTGCCAGCAGCCCCAGTTGGACAGGGGGAGCGGTGGGTTCCTACAATGAGCAGTTCTTC.

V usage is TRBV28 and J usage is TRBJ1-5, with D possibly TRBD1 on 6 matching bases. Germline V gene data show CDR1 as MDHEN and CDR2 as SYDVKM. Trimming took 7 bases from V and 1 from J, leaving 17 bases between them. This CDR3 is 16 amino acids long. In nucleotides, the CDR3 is TGTGCCAGCATTCCTGGGGGGCGTCGAAGCAATCAGCCCCAGCATTTT. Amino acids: CASIPGGRRSNQPQHF.

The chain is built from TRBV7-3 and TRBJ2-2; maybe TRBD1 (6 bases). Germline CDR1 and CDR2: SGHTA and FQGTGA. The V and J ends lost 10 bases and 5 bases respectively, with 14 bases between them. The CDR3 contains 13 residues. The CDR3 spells CATKQGPTGELFF. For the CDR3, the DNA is TGTGCCACCAAACAGGGACCGACCGGGGAGCTGTTTTTT.

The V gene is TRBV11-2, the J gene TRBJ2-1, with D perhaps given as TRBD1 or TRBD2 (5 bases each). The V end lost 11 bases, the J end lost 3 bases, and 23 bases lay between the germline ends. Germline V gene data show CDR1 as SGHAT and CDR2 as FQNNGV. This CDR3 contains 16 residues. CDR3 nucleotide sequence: TGTGCCGGGAACGTGGGTGGGATTGGGGGCTACAATGAGCAGTTCTTC. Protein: CAGNVGGIGGYNEQFF.

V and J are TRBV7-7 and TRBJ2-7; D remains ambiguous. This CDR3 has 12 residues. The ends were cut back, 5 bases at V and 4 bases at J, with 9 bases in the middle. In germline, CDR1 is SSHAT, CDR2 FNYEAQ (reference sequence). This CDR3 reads CASSQTPYEQYF. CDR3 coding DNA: TGTGCCAGCAGCCAGACGCCATACGAGCAGTACTTC.